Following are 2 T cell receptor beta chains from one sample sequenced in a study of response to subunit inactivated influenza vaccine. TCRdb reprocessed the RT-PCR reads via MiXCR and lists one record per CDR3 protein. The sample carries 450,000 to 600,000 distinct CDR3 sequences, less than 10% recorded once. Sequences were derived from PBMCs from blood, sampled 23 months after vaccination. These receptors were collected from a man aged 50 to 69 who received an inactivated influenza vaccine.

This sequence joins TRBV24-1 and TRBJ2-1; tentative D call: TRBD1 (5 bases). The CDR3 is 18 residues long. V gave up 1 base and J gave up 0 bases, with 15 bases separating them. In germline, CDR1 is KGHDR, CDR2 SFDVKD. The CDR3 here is CATSDLPRTSSSYNEQFF. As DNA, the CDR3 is TGTGCCACCAGTGATTTACCCCGGACATCTAGCTCCTACAATGAGCAGTTCTTC.

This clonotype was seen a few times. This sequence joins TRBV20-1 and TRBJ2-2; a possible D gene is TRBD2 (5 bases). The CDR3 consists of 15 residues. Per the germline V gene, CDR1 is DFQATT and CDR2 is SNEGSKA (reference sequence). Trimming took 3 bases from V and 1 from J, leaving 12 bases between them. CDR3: CSASNGMENTGELFF. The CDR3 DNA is TGCAGTGCTAGTAACGGGATGGAGAACACCGGGGAGCTGTTTTTT.